This T cell receptor (beta chain) was found in a study of shared T cell receptors in the human thymus. The CDR3 length is 16 residues. The V gene's germline CDR1 is LNHDA and CDR2 SQIVND (reference sequence). The ends were cut back, 5 bases at V and 1 base at J, with 17 bases in the middle. The method was immunoSEQ multiplex PCR; TCRdb's version includes in-frame clones alone and lacks a portion of them. Among about 730,000 clones listed, over 75% were seen once. In addition, the sample was reused for a study of human thymus T cells. That work contributes: Thymic and blood repertoires seemed to favor certain V and J genes. Highly overlapping thymic repertoires in unrelated individuals were reported by related research.

The chain combines TRBV19 with TRBJ1-1; D remains ambiguous. The sequence derives from a girl under three years old with a congenital heart defect. The sequencing input was thymocytes. DNA for the CDR3: TGTGCCAGTAGTCCAAAACCCGGCAGGCCGAACACTGAAGCTTTCTTT. Translation: CASSPKPGRPNTEAFF.